These 25 T cell receptor beta chains came from one sample sequenced in a study of cytomegalovirus exposure and HLA in healthy donors (dated by TCRdb to the late 2010s). The library was produced with the immunoSEQ multiplex PCR assay. The multiplex PCR relied on a mix of 60 forward primers for TCR Vbeta segments and 13 reverse primers for TCR Jbeta segments. This is the immuneACCESS table as TCRdb keeps it, with only in-frame sequences that have V and J called. A part of the clones is gone; compared with another copy, unresolved V genes explain less than half, and the rest is unexplained. This sample is represented by some 130,000 clones; 66% of them were singletons. About 1.5% of the sample rests with the top ten. The source material was PBMCs. The receptors were gathered from a human donor in good health.

The chain has TRBV7-6 and TRBJ2-5; TRBD1 is a possible D gene (6 bases). CDR1 and CDR2 (germline): SGHVS, FNYEAQ. CDR3 length: 15 residues. V lost 3 bases to trimming and J lost 1 base, with 12 bases between them. The CDR3 DNA is TGTGCCAGCAGCTTTGTCAGGGGCTTCCAAGAGACCCAGTACTTC. It encodes CASSFVRGFQETQYF.

In nucleotides, the CDR3 is TGTGCCAGCAGCGTAGGGCAGCTAGGCCTTGAAGCTTTCTTT. It codes for CASSVGQLGLEAFF. The chain couples TRBV9 to TRBJ1-1; D gene ambiguous. V lost 0 bases and J 7 bases, leaving 13 bases between the germline ends. The CDR3 sequence is 14 residues long. CDR1 and CDR2 (germline): SGDLS, YYNGEE.

The rearrangement uses TRBV28 and TRBJ2-7; perhaps TRBD2 as D (9 bases). The CDR3 has 16 residues. V lost 2 bases and J 10 bases, leaving 24 bases between the germline ends. The germline V gene encodes CDR1 MDHEN and CDR2 SYDVKM. CDR3 region: CASSLERGAGQVSQYF. As DNA, the CDR3 is TGTGCCAGCAGTTTAGAGCGGGGGGCGGGACAGGTTTCACAGTACTTC.

The genes are TRBV5-5 and TRBJ2-5; D is possibly TRBD1 (5 bases). The CDR3 is made up of 14 amino acids. From germline, CDR1 is SGHKS and CDR2 YYEKEE (reference sequence). The V gene lost 0 bases and the J gene lost 11 bases, with 17 bases spanning the gap. CDR3 in DNA: TGTGCCAGCAGCTTGGAAGGGCACGGTGGGGCGCAGTACTTC. Its translation is CASSLEGHGGAQYF.

The gene calls are TRBV12-1 and TRBJ2-3; TRBD2 was called by the table and not checked on the DNA. TRBV12-1 is described as a pseudogene. The CDR3 sequence is 15 residues long. DNA for the CDR3: TGTGCCAGCAGCCAGGGACTACCGGGCACAGATACGCAGTATTTT. Translated, it gives CASSQGLPGTDTQYF.

The chain carries TRBV27 and TRBJ2-7, with D possibly matching TRBD1 (6 bases). The CDR3 runs 16 residues. Germline V lookup: CDR1 MNHEY, CDR2 SMNVEV (reference sequence). The germline V and J ends were trimmed by 2 bases and 4 bases, with 18 bases remaining between them. Written as DNA, the CDR3 is TGTGCCAGCAGTTTAGGCCTCCGGCAGGGGCGGTACGAGCAGTACTTC. Translated: CASSLGLRQGRYEQYF.

This chain joins TRBV10-3 and TRBJ2-5; D is possibly TRBD1 (5 bases). The J call may be wrong; the DNA end is better matched by TRBJ2-7. Germline assignment: CDR1 ENHRY and CDR2 SYGVKD. This CDR3 is 12 amino acids long. The CDR3 DNA follows: TGTGCCATCTCATCGACAGTCTACGAGCAGTACTTC. Translating gives CAISSTVYEQYF.

The chain uses TRBV5-4 and TRBJ2-7; 11 nucleotides align to TRBD2. The CDR3 contains 16 residues. The germline CDR1 and CDR2 sequences are SGHNT and YYREEE (reference sequence). Trimming took 2 bases from V and 3 from J; bases not matched to a gene: 7. In DNA, the CDR3 is TGTGCCAGCAGCTTACCGGGACTAGCGGCTAACTACGAGCAGTACTTC. This sequence encodes CASSLPGLAANYEQYF.

The chain has TRBV29-1 and TRBJ2-5; D might be TRBD1 (5 bases). Trimming took off 4 bases at V and 4 bases at J, with 13 bases between the two ends. CDR1 is SQVTM, CDR2 ANQGSEA, per germline. This CDR3 has 13 residues. Here the CDR3 reads CSVVPPGRETQYF. The DNA of the CDR3 is TGCAGCGTTGTCCCCCCAGGGCGAGAGACCCAGTACTTC.

CDR3 loop: CASRRIGDEKLFF. The CDR3 coding sequence is TGTGCCAGCAGGAGGATAGGGGATGAAAAACTGTTTTTT. V gene TRBV2 combines with J gene TRBJ1-4, with a possible D match to TRBD1 (5 bases). Germline CDR1 is SNHLY and CDR2 is FYNNEI. The CDR3 is 13 amino acids. V shed 6 bases and J shed 6 bases, with 11 bases lying between them.

The chain is built from TRBV7-8 and TRBJ2-2, with D unclear. Germline V gene data show CDR1 as SGHVS and CDR2 as FQNEAQ. V shed 7 bases and J shed 3 bases, with 6 bases lying between them. There are 12 residues in the CDR3. CDR3 in amino acids: CASTSYTGELFF. The CDR3 DNA reads TGTGCCAGCACCAGTTACACCGGGGAGCTGTTTTTT.

This chain joins TRBV28 and TRBJ2-7, with a possible D match to TRBD2 (7 bases). CDR1 MDHEN and CDR2 SYDVKM come from the germline V gene. CDR3 size: 16 residues. V shed 0 bases and J shed 5 bases, with 17 bases lying between them. CDR3 sequence (DNA): TGTGCCAGCAGTTTATGGGACAGCCGAGGGACTAACGAGCAGTACTTC. Translating it yields CASSLWDSRGTNEQYF.

The chain links TRBV7-9 to TRBJ2-3, with 10 nucleotides matching TRBD1. The germline V gene encodes CDR1 SEHNR and CDR2 FQNEAQ (reference sequence). The CDR3 is 16 residues long. V shed 5 bases, J shed 2 bases, and the junction held 7 bases outside the gene matches. The CDR3 reads CASSPGTGASTDTQYF. As DNA, the CDR3 is TGTGCCAGCAGCCCCGGGACAGGGGCGTCCACAGATACGCAGTATTTT.

V and J are TRBV5-6 and TRBJ2-3; D remains unclear. CDR3 length: 14 amino acids. The germline V gene has CDR1 SGHDT and CDR2 YYEEEE. Trimming shortened V by 0 bases and J by 0 bases, and 5 bases separated the two germline ends. The DNA for the CDR3 is TGTGCCAGCAGCTTGGGCGCTAGCACAGATACGCAGTATTTT. Its protein is CASSLGASTDTQYF.

The chain couples TRBV28 to TRBJ1-2; 7 positions agree with TRBD1. This CDR3 spans 14 amino acids. Germline CDR1 MDHEN, CDR2 SYDVKM. The V segment lost 3 bases and the J segment 3 bases; nucleotides outside the gene matches: 4. The CDR3 DNA reads TGTGCCAGCAGTTTGTCAGGGGGAGACTATGGCTACACCTTC. Translating it yields CASSLSGGDYGYTF.

This clone appeared a few times. This rearrangement joins TRBV10-3 to TRBJ2-4, with 8 nucleotides matching TRBD2. CDR3 length equals 15 residues. V lost 3 bases and J lost 3; bases outside the gene matches: 4. From germline, CDR1 is ENHRY and CDR2 SYGVKD. CDR3: CAISDEREFKNIQYF. In nucleotides, the CDR3 is TGTGCCATCAGTGATGAGCGGGAGTTCAAAAACATTCAGTACTTC.

The V call is TRBV6-5, the J call TRBJ1-3; 8 bases match TRBD1. This CDR3 is built from 14 residues. Germline lookup yields CDR1 MNHEY and CDR2 SVGAGI. Unmatched junction bases numbered 5, after V lost 6 bases and J lost 4 bases. CDR3 in DNA: TGTGCCAGCAGCTATGGACAGGGAGGAAACACCATATATTTT. Encoded protein: CASSYGQGGNTIYF.

This chain connects TRBV7-9 to TRBJ2-3; D is unclear. Germline V gene lookup returns CDR1 SEHNR and CDR2 FQNEAQ (reference sequence). Trimming left V 8 bases short and J 1 base short, with 7 bases between. This CDR3 spans 12 amino acids. The DNA for the CDR3 is TGTGCCAGCGGGCCTGGCACAGATACGCAGTATTTT. Amino acid sequence: CASGPGTDTQYF.

The V call is TRBV11-1, the J call TRBJ2-7, with D possibly matching TRBD2 (5 bases). Germline CDR1 reads SGHAT; CDR2 reads FQDESV (reference sequence). V lost 2 bases and J 6 bases, leaving 11 bases between the germline ends. The CDR3 spans 13 residues. The CDR3 sequence: CASSLLVGSEQYF. CDR3 bases: TGTGCCAGCAGCTTATTAGTGGGGAGCGAGCAGTACTTC.

The chain couples TRBV28 to TRBJ1-2, with 9 bases lining up with TRBD1. With V trimmed by 5 bases and J by 3 bases, 4 bases remained unmatched. CDR1 and CDR2 (germline): MDHEN, SYDVKM. The length of the CDR3 is 14 residues. The CDR3 coding sequence is TGTGCCAGCAGTATGGGGACAGGGCACTATGGCTACACCTTC. Its protein is CASSMGTGHYGYTF.

This clone was seen only a few times. The chain is built from TRBV9 and TRBJ2-5; D might be TRBD2 (6 bases). CDR1 SGDLS and CDR2 YYNGEE come from the germline V gene. The V end lost 3 bases, the J end lost 4 bases, and 13 bases lay between the germline ends. The CDR3 sequence is 14 residues long. In DNA, the CDR3 is TGTGCCAGCAGCGCCCCGGGGGTTCGAGAGACCCAGTACTTC. Protein sequence: CASSAPGVRETQYF. The entire variable domain, with the rest obtained from reference TRBV9 and TRBJ2-5, is as follows: DSGVTQTPKHLITATGQRVTLRCSPRSGDLSVYWYQQSLDQGLQFLIQYYNGEERAKGNILERFSAQQFPDLHSELNLSSLELGDSALYFCASSAPGVRETQYFGPGTRLLVL.

This chain joins TRBV5-4 and TRBJ2-6, with D uncertain. The germline gives CDR1 SGHNT, CDR2 YYREEE (reference sequence). The CDR3 has 14 residues. V lost 3 bases to trimming and J lost 0 bases, with 4 bases between them. Here the CDR3 DNA reads TGTGCCAGCAGCTCCGGCTCTGGGGCCAACGTCCTGACTTTC. This encodes CASSSGSGANVLTF.

This clone occurred a few times. This chain joins TRBV7-9 and TRBJ1-1; D unresolved. The V and J ends lost 5 bases and 6 bases respectively, with 10 bases between them. CDR1 and CDR2 from the germline V gene are SEHNR and FQNEAQ (reference sequence). The CDR3 totals 12 residues. CDR3 in amino acids: CASSVERAEAFF. CDR3 nucleotides: TGTGCCAGCAGCGTGGAGAGGGCTGAAGCTTTCTTT. The full variable domain, completed using reference TRBV7-9 and TRBJ1-1, is DTGVSQNPRHKITKRGQNVTFRCDPISEHNRLYWYRQTLGQGPEFLTYFQNEAQLEKSRLLSDRFSAERPKGSFSTLEIQRTEQGDSAMYLCASSVERAEAFFGQGTRLTVV.

This chain uses TRBV9 with TRBJ2-7; D not certain. Germline V CDR1 and CDR2: SGDLS, YYNGEE. This CDR3 contains 14 residues. Trimming took off 0 bases at V and 4 bases at J, with 11 bases between the two ends. CDR3 coding DNA: TGTGCCAGCAGCGTAGGAGGCTTAGGTTACGAGCAGTACTTC. Encoded protein: CASSVGGLGYEQYF.

The chain carries TRBV19 and TRBJ2-1; the D gene is possibly TRBD2 (5 bases). CDR1 and CDR2 from the germline V gene are LNHDA and SQIVND (reference sequence). This CDR3 is built from 13 residues. V lost 5 bases and J 10 bases, leaving 15 bases between the germline ends. CDR3: CASSQRAPEEQFF. The CDR3 bases are TGTGCCAGTAGTCAGAGGGCTCCCGAGGAGCAGTTCTTC.